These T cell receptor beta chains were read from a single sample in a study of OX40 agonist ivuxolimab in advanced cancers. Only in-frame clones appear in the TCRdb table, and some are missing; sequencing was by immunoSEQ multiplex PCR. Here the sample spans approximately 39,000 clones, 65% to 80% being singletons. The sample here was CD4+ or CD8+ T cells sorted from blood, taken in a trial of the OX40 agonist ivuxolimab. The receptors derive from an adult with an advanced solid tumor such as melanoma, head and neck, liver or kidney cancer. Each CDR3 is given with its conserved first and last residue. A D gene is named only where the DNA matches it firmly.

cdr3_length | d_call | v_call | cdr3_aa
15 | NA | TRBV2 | CASSEEAAAKNIQYF
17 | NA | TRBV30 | CAWSVGAGFPSTDTQYF
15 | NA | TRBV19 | CASSIHRGPTYGYTF
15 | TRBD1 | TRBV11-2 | CASSLDPTGLYEQYF
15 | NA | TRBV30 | CAWSVHPESSYEQYF
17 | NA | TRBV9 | CASSVARTEPNTGELFF
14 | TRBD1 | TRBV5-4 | CASSLDRHNYGYTF
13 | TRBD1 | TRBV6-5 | CASSRTGGIEAFF
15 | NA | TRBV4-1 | CASGLGSTSYNEQFF
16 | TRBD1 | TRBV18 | CASSQRTGNSNQPQHF
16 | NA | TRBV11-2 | CASSLDPGWGDTEAFF
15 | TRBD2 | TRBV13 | CASSSTERGGDTQYF
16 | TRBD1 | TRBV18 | CASSPTGTGASYEQYF
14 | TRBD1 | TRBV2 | CASRVGTGPYGYTF
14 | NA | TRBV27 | CASSLEGGYTEAFF
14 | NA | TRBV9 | CASRQGSTWTEAFF
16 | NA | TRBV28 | CASRNRGHLMNTEAFF